This record concerns one TCR beta chain sequence. The junction and the germline gene differ at one end; a read error may be behind it. CDR1 SNHLY and CDR2 FYNNEI come from the germline V gene. The CDR3 totals 14 residues. RNA transcripts served as template for amplifying TCR beta CDR3 sequences. HTBI-primed RT-PCR formed the first round, and a multiplex PCR formed the second. Via MiXCR, TCRdb re-called the multiplex PCR reads, giving one row per CDR3 protein. The sample holds about 390,000 distinct CDR3 sequences, less than 20% seen once. The data stem from a study of Graves' ophthalmopathy and Graves' hyperthyroidism.

The sample taken for sequencing was peripheral blood. The sequence derives from a woman under 30 with stable Graves' hyperthyroidism. The genes are TRBV2 and TRBJ2-2, with D perhaps assigned TRBD1 or TRBD2 (5 bases each). CDR3 amino acids: CASSDREVTGELFF. In DNA, the CDR3 is TGTGCCAGCAGTGACAGGGAAGTGACCGGGGAACTGTTTTTT. The entire variable domain, with the rest obtained from reference TRBV2 and TRBJ2-2, is as follows: EPEVTQTPSHQVTQMGQEVILRCVPISNHLYFYWYRQILGQKVEFLVSFYNNEISEKSEIFDDQFSVERPDGSNFTLKIRSTKLEDSAMYFCASSDREVTGELFFGEGSRLTVL.